This is a list of T cell receptor beta chains from one sample in a study of T-cell reconstitution after alpha-beta-depleted transplantation in children. MiXCR, applied by TCRdb to the PCR reads, yields one record per CDR3 protein. The data hold 300,000 to 400,000 distinct CDR3 sequences, with about a quarter observed a single time. Sequenced here: PBMCs, mostly from graft donor cells, sampled 180 days after TCRalphabeta/CD19-depleted stem cell transplant. All receptors derive from a male patient between 10 and 17 years old who had a stem cell transplant for acute lymphoblastic leukemia, so the T cells may come from the graft donor. Both conserved end residues are part of each CDR3. A D gene is named only where the DNA matches it firmly. Clone size, where shown, is once, few, many, or a class for clones that have expanded.

- TRBJ2-3 - TRBV25-1 TGTGCCAGCAGTGAATGGGCAGGGCCCACAGATACGCAGTATTTT CASSEWAGPTDTQYF
- TRBJ2-3 - TRBV7-2 TGTGCCAGCAGCTTATTAGGTGACTCGGCTAGCGCAGATACGCAGTATTTT CASSLLGDSASADTQYF
- TRBJ2-7 - TRBV5-1 TGCGCCAGCAGTCTTGAGCCTCTAGCCTACGAGCAGTACTTC CASSLEPLAYEQYF
few TRBJ1-3 TRBD1 TRBV7-9 TGTGCCAGCAGCCTAGGACAGGGAGTGACTGGAAACACCATATATTTT CASSLGQGVTGNTIYF
many TRBJ1-2 - TRBV7-6 TGTGCCAGCAGCTTAGGTGCGGGGGGATATGGCTACACCTTC CASSLGAGGYGYTF
few TRBJ2-5 - TRBV20-1 TGCAGTGCTTGGACTGGCGAGACCCAGTACTTC CSAWTGETQYF
- TRBJ1-1 TRBD1 TRBV7-3 TGTGCCAGCAGCTTAAGGGGACAGGGATCGTGGACTGAAGCTTTCTTT CASSLRGQGSWTEAFF
once TRBJ2-2 - TRBV7-6 TGTGCCAGCAGTCAACAGGGAGGCGGGGAGCTGTTTTTT CASSQQGGGELFF
- TRBJ2-1 - TRBV29-1 TGCAGCGTTGAAGAGACCTACAATGAGCAGTTCTTC CSVEETYNEQFF
- TRBJ1-2 - TRBV20-1 TGCAGTGCCATATCCAGGGGATTGAACTATGGCTACACCTTC CSAISRGLNYGYTF
few TRBJ2-1 - TRBV7-6 TGTGCCAGCAGCTTAGGGGGGGCTAATGAGCAGTTCTTC CASSLGGANEQFF
few TRBJ2-7 - TRBV6-5 TGTGCCAGCAGTTACCGAAACGAGCAGTACTTC CASSYRNEQYF
many TRBJ2-5 - TRBV5-1 TGCGCCAGCAGCTTGCTGGGGGGCCGAGAGACCCAGTACTTC CASSLLGGRETQYF
few TRBJ2-5 - TRBV29-1 TGCAGCGTTGGTTGGGGAGGAGGGACCCAGTACTTC CSVGWGGGTQYF
few TRBJ2-1 - TRBV29-1 TGCAGCGTTAGATTGGCGGGCAATGAGCAGTTCTTC CSVRLAGNEQFF
few TRBJ2-7 TRBD2 TRBV5-6 TGTGCCAGCAGCTTAGGGACTAGCGTCCCCTACGAGCAGTACTTC CASSLGTSVPYEQYF
few TRBJ2-1 TRBD2 TRBV20-1 TGCAGTGCCTCAAGAGAAGGACTAGCGGGAGGGCAGCAGTTCTTC CSASREGLAGGQQFF
few TRBJ2-3 - TRBV12-3/TRBV12-4 TGTGCCAGCAGTGTGACAGTCCCTTCCACAGATACGCAGTATTTT CASSVTVPSTDTQYF
- TRBJ2-1 TRBD2 TRBV7-6 TGTGCCAGCAGCTTTCATACTAGCGGGAGGGCCGAATCCTACAATGAGCAGTTCTTC CASSFHTSGRAESYNEQFF
- TRBJ1-5 - TRBV2 TGTGCCACCCAAAGCGGGATAGGGGCCAGGTTACGGCCCCAGCATTTT CATQSGIGARLRPQHF
few TRBJ2-5 - TRBV27 TGTGCCAGCAAGTCGTCGAGGGGGGTACCGGAGACCCAGTACTTC CASKSSRGVPETQYF
few TRBJ1-1 - TRBV29-1 TGCAGCGTTGAAGTTTACGGTCTGAACACTGAAGCTTTCTTT CSVEVYGLNTEAFF
- TRBJ2-5 - TRBV5-1 TGCGCCAGCAGCTCGACAGGTGGAGGAGAGACCCAGTACTTC CASSSTGGGETQYF
- TRBJ2-7 - TRBV27 TGTGCCAGCAGTCCCTACGGGAGAGGCTTTAGCGAGCAGTACTTC CASSPYGRGFSEQYF
- TRBJ2-1 TRBD2 TRBV7-6 TGTGCCAGCAGCTTTTACCTGGGACTAGCGGGAAAAAATGAGCAGTTCTTC CASSFYLGLAGKNEQFF
few TRBJ2-3 - TRBV5-1 TGCGCCAGCAGCTTGGAGTACCGCACAGATACGCAGTATTTT CASSLEYRTDTQYF
few TRBJ1-1 - TRBV5-1 TGCGCCAGCAGCTTGAAAGGTTCAGTCACTGAAGCTTTCTTT CASSLKGSVTEAFF
- TRBJ1-6 - TRBV14 TGTGCCAGCAGCCAAGATGGGCGGCTTAGGACTGCCTATAATTCACCCCTCCACTTT CASSQDGRLRTAYNSPLHF
- TRBJ1-5 - TRBV14 TGTGCCAGCAGCCCAGGGACCAATCAGCCCCAGCATTTT CASSPGTNQPQHF
- TRBJ2-3 - TRBV5-1 TGCGCCAGCAGAATGGCCAGAGCTACAGATACGCAGTATTTT CASRMARATDTQYF
few TRBJ1-2 - TRBV9 TGTGCCAGCAGCCCACACGGGGGGCATGGCTACACCTTC CASSPHGGHGYTF
few TRBJ2-7 - TRBV20-1 TGCAGTGCTATCCCGGGGGGCCGGGCAAGCTACGAGCAGTACTTC CSAIPGGRASYEQYF
- TRBJ2-1 - TRBV20-1 TGCAGTGCTAGATGGAGACCCAGTGTGCGGGGGCATTACAATGAGCAGTTCTTC CSARWRPSVRGHYNEQFF
- TRBJ2-1 TRBD2 TRBV20-1 TGCAGTGCTAGAGATCAGGGGGAAACAGGACTAGCGGGCTTGTCGGGGCAGTTCTTC CSARDQGETGLAGLSGQFF
- TRBJ2-7 TRBD2 TRBV6-1 TGTGCCAGCAGGACCTCTCCGGGACTAGGGGTTACGATGCAGTACTTC CASRTSPGLGVTMQYF
few TRBJ2-2 - TRBV18 TGTGCCAGCTCACCACCGGGGGGCGTGGACACCGGGGAGCTGTTTTTT CASSPPGGVDTGELFF
many TRBJ2-3 TRBD2 TRBV7-2 TGTGCCAGCAGCTTAGCGGTAGCGGGGGCCACAGATACGCAGTATTTT CASSLAVAGATDTQYF
few TRBJ2-7 - TRBV7-2 TGTGCCAGCAGCGACGTTGACGCGGGAATCCCTCGCGAGCAGTACTTC CASSDVDAGIPREQYF
- TRBJ2-3 - TRBV10-3 TGTGCCATCAGTTACCACAGTCGGGGACCAGATACGCAGTATTTT CAISYHSRGPDTQYF
once TRBJ2-5 - TRBV5-1 TGCGCCAGCAGGGAGGGGACAAACCAAGAGACCCAGTACTTC CASREGTNQETQYF
- TRBJ2-3 TRBD2 TRBV11-1 TGTGCCAGCAGCTACATACCGGGACTAGCGGGTCTCACAGATACGCAGTATTTT CASSYIPGLAGLTDTQYF
- TRBJ1-4 - TRBV9 TGTGCCAGCAGCGCTCTAGGAATTTGGAATGAAAAACTGTTTTTT CASSALGIWNEKLFF
- TRBJ2-7 TRBD1 TRBV20-1 TGCAGTGGGGGGACAGGGGGAGACTACGAGCAGTACTTC CSGGTGGDYEQYF
- TRBJ2-1 - TRBV7-9 TGTGCCATCGTGGACCTTTCCTACAATGAGCAGTTCTTC CAIVDLSYNEQFF
few TRBJ2-5 TRBD2 TRBV20-1 TGCAGTGTCCCTAACCTTGCTAGCGGGAAGGAGACCCAGTACTTC CSVPNLASGKETQYF
- TRBJ2-1 - TRBV2 TGTGCCAGCAGTCGACGACAGGTAACCTACAATGAGCAGTTCTTC CASSRRQVTYNEQFF
few TRBJ1-2 - TRBV3-1 TGTGCCAGCAGCCAAGATCCCTCACGACCGGATTATGGCTACACCTTC CASSQDPSRPDYGYTF
- TRBJ2-6 - TRBV24-1 TGTGCCACCAGTGATTTAGGGGGGGCCAACGTCCTGACTTTC CATSDLGGANVLTF
- TRBJ2-7 TRBD2 TRBV9 TGTGCCAGCAGCGAGTTAGCGGGAGTCTTCCACGAGCAGTACTTC CASSELAGVFHEQYF
- TRBJ2-7 TRBD2 TRBV7-2 TGTGCCAGCAGCCCTACTAGCGGGAGTTTCTACGAGCAGTACTTC CASSPTSGSFYEQYF
- TRBJ2-7 - TRBV20-1 TGCAGTGCTAGAGTTCTAGGACGGTCCTACGAGCAGTACTTC CSARVLGRSYEQYF